This T cell receptor beta chain was observed in a study of Tregs in tolerant kidney transplant recipients. Broader study findings: Donor-specific Treg expansion exceeded global Treg expansion in tolerant patients, suggesting antigen drive.

CDR3 length equals 15 residues. Germline lookup yields CDR1 KGHSH and CDR2 LQKENI. V shed 6 bases and J shed 0 bases, with 15 bases lying between them. Thawed PBMCs were FACS-sorted into unstimulated CD4+CD25+CD127- regulatory T cells, CD4+CD25- non-regulatory cells, CD4 and CD8 cells. Thawed PBMCs were rested overnight at 37°C with 200 IU/ml IL-2 before regulatory T cell sorting. TCRdb keeps only in-frame clones here, not all; method: immunoSEQ multiplex PCR. This table has 50,000 to 80,000 clones, roughly 98% appearing once. As for this clone: What it binds is not known.

This specimen was Tregs from blood, taken before the transplant. The TCR sequence derives from a human donor who received a combined kidney and bone marrow transplant. This rearrangement joins TRBV18 to TRBJ2-7; D is unclear. CDR3 protein: CASSPVRRFSYEQYF. The CDR3 DNA reads as TGTGCCAGCTCCCCGGTGCGCAGGTTCTCCTACGAGCAGTACTTC.